This T cell receptor beta chain derives from a study of blood T cell repertoires in COVID-19 (dated by TCRdb to 2018 to 2020). In terms of the full investigation: Collaborator samples came from the United States, Italy and Spain and covered acute and convalescent phases of COVID-19. The samples were drawn from the first 160 participants of the ongoing ImmuneRACE study and from more than 1,000 subjects provided by 6 global collaborators. The repertoires were released in a freely available public database meant as a resource for research on the immune response to SARS-CoV-2. Nearly every sample came with metadata listing a de-identified subject ID, COVID-19 status, age in years and sex. Subjects who had been exposed to COVID-19, were actively infected with it, or had recovered from it provided the deeply sampled blood TCRbeta repertoires that made up the dataset. The prospective study material was composed of cDNA or gDNA derived from T cells, B-cell-depleted T cells, or PBMCs. HLA class I and class II types, where available, came from metadata supplied by the sample provider rather than from assay-based typing.

From the cysteine up to the phenylalanine, the CDR3 has a length of 14 residues. Here the CDR3 DNA is all that survives: 42 bases in frame from base 1. Clipping removes 4 bases from V and 2 bases from J, with 5 as the unmatched junction base count. CDR1 is given as LGHDT and CDR2 as YNNKEL, both from the germline V gene (reference sequence). Points the paper makes about the study in general: Clinical and demographic metadata were provided uncurated, with the amount varying by source and participant.

The immunoSEQ Assay, a bias-controlled multiplex PCR, was used to amplify TCRbeta CDR3 regions from genomic DNA. In the original analysis: Within the assay, amplification of reference gene primers was used to estimate how many nucleated cells each sample contained. Sequence reads were collapsed and filtered to measure the absolute abundance of every unique TCRbeta CDR3 rearrangement. For each sample, productive Simpson clonality was calculated by taking the square root of Simpson's diversity index across productive rearrangements. Drawn from immuneACCESS, this table holds only the in-frame rearrangements with V and J called that TCRdb kept. Clones are partly lost; checked studies trace under half to an unresolved V gene and leave the rest unexplained. From that table come the V and J calls and clone size; the DNA was used to work out D and trimming. Within this sample are approximately 450,000 clones, with about 90% of them counted one time only. The ten largest clones add up to about 2% of the sample.

In the prospective study, participants were 18 to 89 years old, resided in 24 geographic areas of the United States, and were enrolled through a virtual design. To assign participants to cohorts, the prospective study relied on clinical history that participants themselves reported in a screening survey and a study questionnaire. Each participant in the prospective study had whole blood, serum and a nasopharyngeal or oropharyngeal swab collected by mobile phlebotomists. Prospective study participants could optionally give additional blood draws and questionnaires over an approximately two-month period. Blood samples from the prospective study were shipped frozen or at room temperature prior to DNA extraction. Note on this clone: Its antigen has not been determined. It has no much larger one-base neighbor in the sample; base qualities were not kept.

The origin of this receptor is a woman aged 18-29 years with acute COVID-19. The chain joins TRBV3-1 (or the pseudogene TRBV3-2) to TRBJ2-7, with 7 middle bases fitting TRBD1. The sequencing sample was made of PBMCs or T cells enriched from blood (not recorded which). In nucleotides, the sequence is TGTGCCAGCAGCCCAATGGGACAGCCCTACGAGCAGTACTTC. This gives the protein CASSPMGQPYEQYF.